Shown below are 21 T cell receptor beta chains from a single sample sequenced in a study of neurological immune-mediated disorders. One entry per CDR3 protein, called by TCRdb with MiXCR from the 5' RACE reads. The sample contains under 60,000 distinct CDR3 sequences, roughly 23% of which appear only once. The sequenced material came from PBMCs. These receptors all stem from a woman aged 70 to 79 in good health.

This clonotype was detected many times. The rearrangement joins TRBV5-1 to TRBJ2-5, with no clear D. This CDR3 has 14 amino acids. Germline V gene data show CDR1 as SGHRS and CDR2 as YFSETQ. V lost 2 bases and J 1 base, leaving 9 bases between the germline ends. Written as DNA, the CDR3 is TGCGCCAGCAGCTTCTACGGAATCCAAGAGACCCAGTACTTC. It codes for CASSFYGIQETQYF.

The chain combines TRBV5-1 with TRBJ2-2; D is ambiguous. V lost 1 base and J lost 3, with 7 bases in between. The CDR3 has 14 residues. Germline values: CDR1 SGHRS, CDR2 YFSETQ. The CDR3 DNA follows: TGCGCCAGCAGCTTGAGCCAGGACACCGGGGAGCTGTTTTTT. Protein: CASSLSQDTGELFF.

This clonotype was seen a few times. The rearrangement uses TRBV27 and TRBJ1-1; TRBD1 is a possible D gene (5 bases). The V end lost 8 bases, the J end lost 6 bases, and 22 bases lay between the germline ends. The CDR3 covers 15 residues. From germline, CDR1 is MNHEY and CDR2 SMNVEV (reference sequence). This CDR3 reads CASVKGPAGLAEAFF. CDR3 bases: TGTGCCAGCGTAAAGGGACCGGCGGGATTGGCTGAAGCTTTCTTT.

There are many counts of this clonotype. The chain carries TRBV20-1 and TRBJ1-5; D is undetermined. Per germline, CDR1 DFQATT and CDR2 SNEGSKA (reference sequence). V lost 0 bases and J lost 2, with 17 bases in between. This CDR3 is 17 amino acids long. CDR3 DNA: TGCAGTGCTAGAGATCGCCACGGGTCCGTAGGCAATCAGCCCCAGCATTTT. Encoded protein: CSARDRHGSVGNQPQHF.

In its sample, this clonotype was seen many times. The V and J genes are TRBV7-2 and TRBJ2-3, with D maybe TRBD2 (5 bases). Trimming removed 0 bases at V and 2 bases at J, with 12 bases between. Germline CDR1 and CDR2: SGHTA and FQGNSA. The CDR3 sequence is 16 residues long. The CDR3 here is CASSLALDQATDTQYF. The CDR3 bases are TGTGCCAGCAGCTTAGCACTAGACCAAGCCACAGATACGCAGTATTTT.

In its sample, this clonotype was seen many times. CDR3 protein: CASTRGGNYEQYF. The CDR3 DNA reads as TGTGCCAGCACCAGGGGAGGGAACTACGAGCAGTACTTC. The J gene is TRBJ2-7, the V gene TRBV6-5; weak D call: TRBD2 (7 bases). Germline values: CDR1 MNHEY, CDR2 SVGAGI. The CDR3 extends over 13 amino acids. V gave up 7 bases and J gave up 3 bases, with 13 bases separating them.

The sample holds many counts of this clonotype. The chain carries TRBV5-1 and TRBJ2-5; D unresolved. CDR1 and CDR2 (germline): SGHRS, YFSETQ. V shed 0 bases and J shed 4 bases, with 4 bases lying between them. This CDR3 comprises 12 residues. The CDR3: CASSLGVETQYF. The DNA for the CDR3 is TGCGCCAGCAGCTTGGGCGTAGAGACCCAGTACTTC.

The chain uses TRBV20-1 and TRBJ2-5; no firm D call. The CDR3 length is 15 residues. Trimming stripped 6 bases from V and 5 bases from J, with 22 bases between. CDR1 is DFQATT, CDR2 SNEGSKA, per germline (reference sequence). For the CDR3, the DNA is TGCAGTGCCCACCCACCCGGGCAGGTTTCGGAGACCCAGTACTTC. Its protein product is CSAHPPGQVSETQYF.

This clonotype was seen ten or more times. This chain connects TRBV20-1 to TRBJ2-3; D uncertain. Trimming cost V 1 base and J 1 base, with 18 bases left between them. Germline-derived CDR1 and CDR2 are DFQATT and SNEGSKA (reference sequence). CDR3 length equals 17 residues. CDR3 nucleotides: TGCAGTGCTAGAGCCACCCCGCCTTTCAAGGGCACAGATACGCAGTATTTT. This sequence encodes CSARATPPFKGTDTQYF.

This clonotype was seen ten or more times. The rearrangement joins TRBV5-1 to TRBJ2-7, with D possibly matching TRBD2 (5 bases). CDR1 is SGHRS, CDR2 YFSETQ, per germline. The CDR3 extends over 15 amino acids. The V and J ends lost 0 bases and 2 bases respectively, with 12 bases between them. The CDR3 nucleotides are TGCGCCAGCAGCTTGGCTGGCGGGCTCACCTACGAGCAGTACTTC. This sequence encodes CASSLAGGLTYEQYF.

This clonotype was seen at least ten times. The rearrangement joins TRBV27 to TRBJ2-7; TRBD2 matches 10 bases. CDR1 and CDR2 from the germline V gene are MNHEY and SMNVEV (reference sequence). V lost 3 bases to trimming and J lost 5 bases; unmatched junction nucleotides: 7. The CDR3 spans 15 residues. In DNA, the CDR3 is TGTGCCAGCAGTTTTACCCTAGCGGGAGCCCACGAGCAGTACTTC. This encodes CASSFTLAGAHEQYF.

There are many counts of this clonotype. The chain joins TRBV5-1 to TRBJ1-1; tentative D call: TRBD1 (5 bases). Germline CDR1 reads SGHRS; CDR2 reads YFSETQ. V lost 0 bases and J 0 bases, leaving 6 bases between the germline ends. The CDR3 runs to 14 residues. CDR3 sequence: CASSLDRMNTEAFF. CDR3 coding DNA: TGCGCCAGCAGCTTGGACAGGATGAACACTGAAGCTTTCTTT.

The sample holds many counts of this clonotype. The rearrangement joins TRBV7-9 to TRBJ2-7; weak D call: TRBD2 (5 bases). V dropped 4 bases and J dropped 4 bases, with 17 bases sitting between them. Germline V lookup: CDR1 SEHNR, CDR2 FQNEAQ (reference sequence). This CDR3 comprises 15 residues. The CDR3 DNA reads as TGTGCCAGCAGCTACATTCGGGAAGGCAATTACGAGCAGTACTTC. Translation gives CASSYIREGNYEQYF. Based on the CDR3 plus reference TRBV7-9 and TRBJ2-7, the full variable domain is DTGVSQNPRHKITKRGQNVTFRCDPISEHNRLYWYRQTLGQGPEFLTYFQNEAQLEKSRLLSDRFSAERPKGSFSTLEIQRTEQGDSAMYLCASSYIREGNYEQYFGPGTRLTVT.

This clonotype was seen at least ten times. This rearrangement joins TRBV7-8 to TRBJ2-3, with 7 positions matching TRBD2. The V gene's germline CDR1 is SGHVS and CDR2 FQNEAQ. This CDR3 has 13 residues. The CDR3 DNA reads TGTGCTGGGGGGGGAGGGCCCACAGATACGCAGTATTTT. It encodes CAGGGGPTDTQYF.

This clonotype has at least ten counts. The gene calls are TRBV10-3 and TRBJ2-3; 7 positions match TRBD1. CDR3 length: 15 amino acids. Per germline, CDR1 ENHRY and CDR2 SYGVKD. V shed 0 bases and J 2 bases; nucleotides not matched to a gene: 2. The CDR3 region has the DNA TGTGCCATCAGTGAGTCCGGACAGGACACAGATACGCAGTATTTT. It yields the protein CAISESGQDTDTQYF.

This clonotype was observed many times. The chain couples TRBV3-1 to TRBJ2-7; 9 positions match TRBD2. The CDR3 loop spans 13 amino acids. The germline V gene has CDR1 LGHDT and CDR2 YNNKEL (reference sequence). J gave up 5 bases and V 4 bases, and 3 bases lay outside the gene matches. The CDR3 bases are TGTGCCAGCAGCCCCAGCGGGAGGAACGAGCAGTACTTC. Its protein is CASSPSGRNEQYF.

This clonotype was seen many times. The V call is TRBV10-3, the J call TRBJ2-1; D is unresolved. The CDR3 extends over 16 amino acids. V was clipped by 4 bases and J by 5 bases, with 18 bases between them. CDR1 is ENHRY and CDR2 is SYGVKD in the germline V gene. The chain's CDR3 is CAISGPPRNQNNEQFF. The CDR3 nucleotides read TGTGCCATCAGTGGGCCCCCTAGGAATCAGAACAATGAGCAGTTCTTC.

The chain uses TRBV20-1 and TRBJ2-1, with 8 positions matching TRBD1. Losses at the gene ends were 2 bases for V and 12 bases for J; bases not matched to a gene: 15. The CDR3 has 15 residues. Germline-derived CDR1 and CDR2 are DFQATT and SNEGSKA (reference sequence). CDR3 sequence (DNA): TGCAGTGCTAGACACGACAGGGGCTCCCCTTACGTGCAGTTCTTC. It specifies CSARHDRGSPYVQFF.

On this clonotype itself: This could be a read error, since a much larger clone is one nucleotide away. This CDR3 is CASSPGVVYGYTF. The CDR3 nucleotides read TGCGCCAGCAGCCCAGGGGTCGTCTATGGCTACACCTTC. This chain links TRBV5-1 with TRBJ1-2; perhaps TRBD1 as D (6 bases). V was shortened by 4 bases and J by 4 bases, with 11 bases between the two germline ends. This CDR3 spans 13 amino acids. The V gene's germline CDR1 is SGHRS and CDR2 YFSETQ.

The rearrangement links TRBV20-1 to TRBJ2-3; TRBD2 agrees at 7 bases. Per the germline V gene, CDR1 is DFQATT and CDR2 is SNEGSKA (reference sequence). The CDR3 covers 15 residues. J lost 5 bases, V lost 1 base, and 9 bases had no gene match. Here the CDR3 reads CSARVGGVFGDTQYF. CDR3 DNA sequence: TGCAGTGCTAGAGTGGGAGGGGTTTTTGGAGATACGCAGTATTTT.

There are many counts of this clonotype. The CDR3, as DNA: TGTGCCAGCAGTTTGGGGACTAGCTATTACCGTTCAAATGAGCAGTTCTTC. Encoded protein: CASSLGTSYYRSNEQFF. V usage is TRBV27 and J usage is TRBJ2-1, with TRBD2 matching 9 bases. Germline assignment: CDR1 MNHEY and CDR2 SMNVEV (reference sequence). The V gene end was trimmed by 3 bases and the J gene end by 7 bases; junction bases not matched to a gene: 13. This CDR3 spans 17 amino acids.